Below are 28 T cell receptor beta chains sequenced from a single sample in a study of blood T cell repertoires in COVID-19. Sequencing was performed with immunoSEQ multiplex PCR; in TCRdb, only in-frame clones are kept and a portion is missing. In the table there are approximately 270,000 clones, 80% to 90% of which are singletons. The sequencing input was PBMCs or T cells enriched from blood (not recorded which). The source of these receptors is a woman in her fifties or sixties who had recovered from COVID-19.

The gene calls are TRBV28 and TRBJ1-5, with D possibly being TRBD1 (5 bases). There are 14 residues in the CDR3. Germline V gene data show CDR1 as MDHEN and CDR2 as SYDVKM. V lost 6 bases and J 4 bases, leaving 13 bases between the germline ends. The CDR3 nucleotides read TGTGCCAGCAGGTGGGGGGGACCTAATCAGCCCCAGCATTTT. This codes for CASRWGGPNQPQHF. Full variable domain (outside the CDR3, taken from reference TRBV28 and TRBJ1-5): DVKVTQSSRYLVKRTGEKVFLECVQDMDHENMFWYRQDPGLGLRLIYFSYDVKMKEKGDIPEGYSVSREKKERFSLILESASTNQTSMYLCASRWGGPNQPQHFGDGTRLSIL.

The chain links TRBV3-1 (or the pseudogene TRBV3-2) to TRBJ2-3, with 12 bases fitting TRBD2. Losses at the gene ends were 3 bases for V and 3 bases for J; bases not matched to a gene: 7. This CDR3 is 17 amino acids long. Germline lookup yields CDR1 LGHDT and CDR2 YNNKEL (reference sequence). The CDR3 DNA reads TGTGCCAGCAGCCAGTCACTAGCGGGAGGTATAACAGATACGCAGTATTTT. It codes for CASSQSLAGGITDTQYF.

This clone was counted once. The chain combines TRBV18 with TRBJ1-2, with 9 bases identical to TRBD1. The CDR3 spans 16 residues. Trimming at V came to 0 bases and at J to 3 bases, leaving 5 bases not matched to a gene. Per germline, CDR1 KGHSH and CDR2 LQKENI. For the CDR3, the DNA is TGTGCCAGCTCACCACCGTTGGGACAGGGTGACTATGGCTACACCTTC. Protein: CASSPPLGQGDYGYTF.

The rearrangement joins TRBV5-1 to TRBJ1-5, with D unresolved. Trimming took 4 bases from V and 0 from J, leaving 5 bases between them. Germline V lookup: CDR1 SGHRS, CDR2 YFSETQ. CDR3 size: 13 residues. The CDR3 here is CASSLYSNQPQHF. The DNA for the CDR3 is TGCGCCAGCAGCCTTTATAGCAATCAGCCCCAGCATTTT.

The CDR3: CASSLNGGSYNSPLHF. CDR3 DNA sequence: TGTGCCAGCAGCCTAAACGGGGGCTCCTATAATTCACCCCTCCACTTT. The rearrangement joins TRBV5-6 to TRBJ1-6, with TRBD1 as a possible D gene (5 bases). The CDR3 sequence is 16 residues long. Trimming shortened V by 4 bases and J by 0 bases, and 11 bases separated the two germline ends. Germline-derived CDR1 and CDR2 are SGHDT and YYEEEE.

The CDR3 loop reads CASSIGLGQGSYEQYF. As DNA, the CDR3 is TGTGCCAGTAGTATAGGACTGGGACAGGGGTCCTACGAGCAGTACTTC. V and J are TRBV19 and TRBJ2-7; 10 nucleotides line up with TRBD1. CDR1 is LNHDA, CDR2 SQIVND, per germline (reference sequence). CDR3 length: 16 amino acids. V lost 1 base, J lost 1 base, and 4 bases stayed unmatched. The complete variable domain, with remaining parts taken from reference TRBV19 and TRBJ2-7, reads DGGITQSPKYLFRKEGQNVTLSCEQNLNHDAMYWYRQDPGQGLRLIYYSQIVNDFQKGDIAEGYSVSREKKESFPLTVTSAQKNPTAFYLCASSIGLGQGSYEQYFGPGTRLTVT.

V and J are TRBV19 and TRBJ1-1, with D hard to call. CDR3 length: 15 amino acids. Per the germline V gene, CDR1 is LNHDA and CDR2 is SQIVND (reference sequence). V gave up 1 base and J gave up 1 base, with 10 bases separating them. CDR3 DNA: TGTGCCAGTAGTATAGGAGGTGTCGGGAACACTGAAGCTTTCTTT. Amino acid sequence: CASSIGGVGNTEAFF. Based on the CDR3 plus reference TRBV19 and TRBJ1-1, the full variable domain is DGGITQSPKYLFRKEGQNVTLSCEQNLNHDAMYWYRQDPGQGLRLIYYSQIVNDFQKGDIAEGYSVSREKKESFPLTVTSAQKNPTAFYLCASSIGGVGNTEAFFGQGTRLTVV.

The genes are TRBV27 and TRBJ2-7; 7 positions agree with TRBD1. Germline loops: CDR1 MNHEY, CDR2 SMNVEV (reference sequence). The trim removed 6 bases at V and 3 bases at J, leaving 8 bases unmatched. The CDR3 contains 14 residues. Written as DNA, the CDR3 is TGTGCCAGCAGACTGACAGGGCCGGACTACGAGCAGTACTTC. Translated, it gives CASRLTGPDYEQYF.

CDR3 coding DNA: TGTGCCAGCCAGGGACCTGCGGGGATTTGGTCTGGAAACACCATATATTTT. This sequence encodes CASQGPAGIWSGNTIYF. The chain couples TRBV28 to TRBJ1-3, with D perhaps TRBD1 (5 bases). V was trimmed by 8 bases and J by 1 base, leaving 21 bases between them. This CDR3 is 17 amino acids long. The germline gives CDR1 MDHEN, CDR2 SYDVKM.

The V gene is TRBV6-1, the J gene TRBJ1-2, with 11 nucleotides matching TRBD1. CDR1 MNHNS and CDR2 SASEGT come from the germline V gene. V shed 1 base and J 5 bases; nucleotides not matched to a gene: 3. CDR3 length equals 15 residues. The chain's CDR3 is CASSEGTGGGYGYTF. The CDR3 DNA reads TGTGCCAGCAGTGAAGGGACAGGGGGCGGGTATGGCTACACCTTC.

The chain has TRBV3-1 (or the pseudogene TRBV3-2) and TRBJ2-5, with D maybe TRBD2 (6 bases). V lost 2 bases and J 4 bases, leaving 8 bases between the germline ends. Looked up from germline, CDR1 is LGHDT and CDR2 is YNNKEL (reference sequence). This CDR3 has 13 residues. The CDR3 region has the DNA TGTGCCAGCAGCCAAACGGGGGTAGAGACCCAGTACTTC. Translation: CASSQTGVETQYF.

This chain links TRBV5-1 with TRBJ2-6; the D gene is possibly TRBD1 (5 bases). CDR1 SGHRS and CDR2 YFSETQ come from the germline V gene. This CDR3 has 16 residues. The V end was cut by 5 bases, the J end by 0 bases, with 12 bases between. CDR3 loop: CASSDSPSSGANVLTF. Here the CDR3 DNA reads TGCGCCAGCAGTGACAGCCCGAGCTCTGGGGCCAACGTCCTGACTTTC.

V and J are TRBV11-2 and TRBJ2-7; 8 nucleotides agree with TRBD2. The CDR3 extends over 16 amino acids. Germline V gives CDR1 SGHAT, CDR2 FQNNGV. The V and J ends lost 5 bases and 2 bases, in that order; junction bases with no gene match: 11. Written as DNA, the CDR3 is TGTGCCAGCAGCCTACGGGAGGGACGGAGAGCCTACGAGCAGTACTTC. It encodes CASSLREGRRAYEQYF.

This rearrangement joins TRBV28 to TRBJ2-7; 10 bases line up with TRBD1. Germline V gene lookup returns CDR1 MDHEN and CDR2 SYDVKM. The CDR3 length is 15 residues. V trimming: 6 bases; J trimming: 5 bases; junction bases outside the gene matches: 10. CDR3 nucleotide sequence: TGTGCCAGCAGCCTCCCCGGGACAGGGGACCACGAGCAGTACTTC. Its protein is CASSLPGTGDHEQYF.

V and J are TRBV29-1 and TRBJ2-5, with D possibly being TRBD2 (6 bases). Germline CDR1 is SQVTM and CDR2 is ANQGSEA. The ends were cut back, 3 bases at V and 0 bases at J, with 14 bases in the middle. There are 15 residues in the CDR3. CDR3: CSVDQLAEYQETQYF. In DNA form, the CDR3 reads TGCAGCGTTGACCAACTAGCTGAGTACCAAGAGACCCAGTACTTC.

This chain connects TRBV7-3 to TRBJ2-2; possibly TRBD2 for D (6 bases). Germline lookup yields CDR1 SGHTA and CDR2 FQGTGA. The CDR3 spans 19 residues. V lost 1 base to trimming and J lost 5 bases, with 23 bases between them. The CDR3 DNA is TGTGCCAGCAGCTTAATGGGGGGAAAGTTCGGTGAAGGGACCGGGGAGCTGTTTTTT. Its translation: CASSLMGGKFGEGTGELFF.

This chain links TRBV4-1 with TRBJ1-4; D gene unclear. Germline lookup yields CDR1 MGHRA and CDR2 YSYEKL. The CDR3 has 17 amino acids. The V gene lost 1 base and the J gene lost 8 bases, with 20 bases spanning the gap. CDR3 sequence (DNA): TGCGCCAGCAGCCAAGTGGACGGACTTGGCCGTGACGAAAAACTGTTTTTT. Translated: CASSQVDGLGRDEKLFF.

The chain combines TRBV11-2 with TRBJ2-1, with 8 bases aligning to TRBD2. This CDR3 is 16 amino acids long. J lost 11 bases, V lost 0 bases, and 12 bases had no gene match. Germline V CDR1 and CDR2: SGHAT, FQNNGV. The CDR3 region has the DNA TGTGCCAGCAGCTTAGATATGACTAGCGAGAGTCATAAGCAGTTCTTC. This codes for CASSLDMTSESHKQFF.

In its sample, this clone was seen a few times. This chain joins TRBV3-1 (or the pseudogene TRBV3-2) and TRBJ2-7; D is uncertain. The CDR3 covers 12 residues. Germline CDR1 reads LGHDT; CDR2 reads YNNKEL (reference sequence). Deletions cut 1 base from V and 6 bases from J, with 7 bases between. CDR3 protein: CASSQVRVEQYF. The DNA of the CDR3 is TGTGCCAGCAGCCAAGTACGGGTCGAGCAGTACTTC.

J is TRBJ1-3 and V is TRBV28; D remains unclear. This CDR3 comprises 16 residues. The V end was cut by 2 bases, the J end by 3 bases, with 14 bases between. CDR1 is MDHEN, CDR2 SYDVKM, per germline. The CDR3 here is CASSLMIGDHGNTIYF. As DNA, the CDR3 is TGTGCCAGCAGTTTAATGATAGGAGACCATGGAAACACCATATATTTT.

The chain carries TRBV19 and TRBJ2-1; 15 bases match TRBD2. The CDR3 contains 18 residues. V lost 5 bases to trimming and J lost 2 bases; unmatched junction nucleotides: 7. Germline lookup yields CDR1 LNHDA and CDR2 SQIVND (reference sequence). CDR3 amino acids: CASSPGTSGRPTYNEQFF. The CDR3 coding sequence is TGTGCCAGTAGTCCAGGGACTAGCGGGAGGCCCACCTACAATGAGCAGTTCTTC.

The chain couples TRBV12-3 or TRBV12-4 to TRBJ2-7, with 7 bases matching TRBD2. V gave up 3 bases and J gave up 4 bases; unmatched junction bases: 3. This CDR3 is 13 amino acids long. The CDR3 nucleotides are TGTGCCAGCAGTTTTGCTAGCGGATACGAGCAGTACTTC. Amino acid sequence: CASSFASGYEQYF.

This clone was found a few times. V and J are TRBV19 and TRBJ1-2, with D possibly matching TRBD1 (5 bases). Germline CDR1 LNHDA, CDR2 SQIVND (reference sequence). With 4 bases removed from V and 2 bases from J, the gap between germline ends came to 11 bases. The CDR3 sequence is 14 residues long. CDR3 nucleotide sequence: TGTGCCAGTAGTACTCGGGGGGAGAACTATGGCTACACCTTC. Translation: CASSTRGENYGYTF.

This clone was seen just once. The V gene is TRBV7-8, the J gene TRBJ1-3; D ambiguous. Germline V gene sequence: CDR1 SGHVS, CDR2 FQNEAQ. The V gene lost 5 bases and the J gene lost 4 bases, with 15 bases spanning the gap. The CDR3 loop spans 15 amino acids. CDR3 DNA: TGTGCCAGCAGCCATACACATTATACAGGAAACACCATATATTTT. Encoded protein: CASSHTHYTGNTIYF.

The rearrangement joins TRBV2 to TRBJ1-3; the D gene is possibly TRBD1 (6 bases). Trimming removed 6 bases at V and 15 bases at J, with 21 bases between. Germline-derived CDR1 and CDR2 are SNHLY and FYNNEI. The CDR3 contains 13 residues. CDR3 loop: CASSRIQKTGPYF. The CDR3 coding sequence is TGTGCCAGCAGCCGTATCCAGAAGACAGGTCCATATTTT. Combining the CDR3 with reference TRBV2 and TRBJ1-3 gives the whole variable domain EPEVTQTPSHQVTQMGQEVILRCVPISNHLYFYWYRQILGQKVEFLVSFYNNEISEKSEIFDDQFSVERPDGSNFTLKIRSTKLEDSAMYFCASSRIQKTGPYFGEGSWLTVV.

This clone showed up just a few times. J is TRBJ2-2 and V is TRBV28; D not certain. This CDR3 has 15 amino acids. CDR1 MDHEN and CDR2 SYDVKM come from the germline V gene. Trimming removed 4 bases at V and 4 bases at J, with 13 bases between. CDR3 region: CASSSFWAPTGELFF. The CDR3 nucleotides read TGTGCCAGCAGTTCATTTTGGGCACCCACCGGGGAGCTGTTTTTT.

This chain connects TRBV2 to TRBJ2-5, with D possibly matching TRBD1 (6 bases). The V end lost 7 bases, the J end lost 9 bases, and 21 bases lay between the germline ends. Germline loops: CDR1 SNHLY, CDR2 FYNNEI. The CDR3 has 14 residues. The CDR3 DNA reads TGTGCCAGCACTCAGGGGAGTAAGTTGCTGTCCCAGTACTTC. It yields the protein CASTQGSKLLSQYF.

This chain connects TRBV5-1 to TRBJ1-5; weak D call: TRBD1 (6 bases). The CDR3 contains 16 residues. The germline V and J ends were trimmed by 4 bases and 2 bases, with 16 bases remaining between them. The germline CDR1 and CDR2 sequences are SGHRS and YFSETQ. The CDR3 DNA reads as TGCGCCAGCAGCCCAGGGGCCACAGCAGGCAATCAGCCCCAGCATTTT. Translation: CASSPGATAGNQPQHF.